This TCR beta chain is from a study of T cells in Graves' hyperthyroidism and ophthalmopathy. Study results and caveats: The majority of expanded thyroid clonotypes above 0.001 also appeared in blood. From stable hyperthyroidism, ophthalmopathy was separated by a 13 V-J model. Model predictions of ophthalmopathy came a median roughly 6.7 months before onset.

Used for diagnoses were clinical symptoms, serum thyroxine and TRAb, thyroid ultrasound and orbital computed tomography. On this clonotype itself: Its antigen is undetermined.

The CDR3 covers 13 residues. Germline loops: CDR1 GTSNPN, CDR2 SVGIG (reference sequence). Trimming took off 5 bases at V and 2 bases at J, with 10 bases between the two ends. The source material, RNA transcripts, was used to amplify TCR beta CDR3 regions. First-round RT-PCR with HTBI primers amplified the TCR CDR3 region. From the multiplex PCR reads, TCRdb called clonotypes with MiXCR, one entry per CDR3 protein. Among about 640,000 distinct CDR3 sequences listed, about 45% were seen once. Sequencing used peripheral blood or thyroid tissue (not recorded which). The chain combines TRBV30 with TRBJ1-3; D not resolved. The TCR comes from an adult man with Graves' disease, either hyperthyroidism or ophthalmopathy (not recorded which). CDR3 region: CAWGIAPGNTIYF. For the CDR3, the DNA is TGTGCCTGGGGGATCGCTCCTGGAAACACCATATATTTT.